The following is a T cell receptor beta chain sequence with its context. These data come from a study of technical replicates of blood from several donors. Repertoires were generated with immunoSEQ multiplex PCR, while TCRdb's copy carries only in-frame clones and drops some. The sample records over 50,000 clones, 80% to 95% being singletons. The CDR3 length is 15 residues. CDR1 and CDR2 from the germline V gene are MNHEY and SVGAGI. V was shortened by 0 bases and J by 2 bases, with 8 bases between the two germline ends. The specimen sequenced was PBMCs. This clonotype was obtained from a human donor in good health. Some clones in this sample may be carry-over from other donors' samples. The chain combines TRBV6-5 with TRBJ2-1; D uncertain. CDR3 sequence (DNA): TGTGCCAGCAGTTACTCCGGGTCCGCCTACAATGAGCAGTTCTTC. Translation: CASSYSGSAYNEQFF.